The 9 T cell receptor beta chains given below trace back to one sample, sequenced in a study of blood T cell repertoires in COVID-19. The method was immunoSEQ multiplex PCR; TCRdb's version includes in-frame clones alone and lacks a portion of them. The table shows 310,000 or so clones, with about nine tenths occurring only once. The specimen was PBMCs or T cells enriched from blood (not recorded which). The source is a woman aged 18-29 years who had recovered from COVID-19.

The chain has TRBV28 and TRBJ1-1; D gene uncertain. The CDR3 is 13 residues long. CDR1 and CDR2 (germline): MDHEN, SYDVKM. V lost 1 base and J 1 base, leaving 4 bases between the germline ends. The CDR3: CASSLSGNTEAFF. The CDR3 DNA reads TGTGCCAGCAGTTTATCAGGGAACACTGAAGCTTTCTTT.

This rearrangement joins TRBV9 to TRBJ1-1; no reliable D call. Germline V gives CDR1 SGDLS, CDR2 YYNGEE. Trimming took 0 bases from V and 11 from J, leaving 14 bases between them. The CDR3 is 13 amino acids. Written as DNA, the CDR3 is TGTGCCAGCAGCGTAGTCACCACCGGGGTGGCTTTCTTT. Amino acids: CASSVVTTGVAFF.

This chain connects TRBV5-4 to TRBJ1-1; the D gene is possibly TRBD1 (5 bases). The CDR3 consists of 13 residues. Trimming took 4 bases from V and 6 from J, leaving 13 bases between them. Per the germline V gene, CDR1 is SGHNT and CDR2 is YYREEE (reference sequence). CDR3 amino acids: CASSRQGSPEAFF. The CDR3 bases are TGTGCCAGCAGCCGGCAGGGTAGCCCTGAAGCTTTCTTT.

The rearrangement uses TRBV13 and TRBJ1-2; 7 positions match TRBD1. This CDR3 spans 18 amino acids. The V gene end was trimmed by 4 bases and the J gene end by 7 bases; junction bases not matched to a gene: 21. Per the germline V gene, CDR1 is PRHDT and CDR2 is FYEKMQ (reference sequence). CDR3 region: CASSSNEPFTGTEGGYTF. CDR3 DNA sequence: TGTGCCAGCAGCTCGAACGAGCCCTTCACCGGGACAGAGGGTGGCTACACCTTC.

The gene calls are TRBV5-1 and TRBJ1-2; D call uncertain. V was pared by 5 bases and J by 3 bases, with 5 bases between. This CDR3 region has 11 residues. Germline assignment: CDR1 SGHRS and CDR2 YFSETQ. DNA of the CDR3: TGCGCCAGCAGTCGTGACTATGGCTACACCTTC. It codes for CASSRDYGYTF.

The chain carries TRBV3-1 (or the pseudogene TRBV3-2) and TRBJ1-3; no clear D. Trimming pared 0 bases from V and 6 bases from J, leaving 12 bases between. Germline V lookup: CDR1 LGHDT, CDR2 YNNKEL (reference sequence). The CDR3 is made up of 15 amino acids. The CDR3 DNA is TGTGCCAGCAGCCAAGATCGGGGTAACGAAAACACCATATATTTT. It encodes CASSQDRGNENTIYF.

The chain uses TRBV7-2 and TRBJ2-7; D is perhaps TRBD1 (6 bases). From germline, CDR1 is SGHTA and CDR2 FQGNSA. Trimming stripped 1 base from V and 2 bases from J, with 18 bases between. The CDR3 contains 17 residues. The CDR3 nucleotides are TGTGCCAGCAGCTTAGAGAGGGGGTTCGCTGGACCCTACGAGCAGTACTTC. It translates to CASSLERGFAGPYEQYF.

The CDR3 bases are TGTGCCAGCAGCGCAGATGCCATGAACACTGAAGCTTTCTTT. Its translation: CASSADAMNTEAFF. This rearrangement joins TRBV7-2 to TRBJ1-1, with D unresolved. The CDR3 runs 14 residues. Germline loops: CDR1 SGHTA, CDR2 FQGNSA. The germline V and J ends were trimmed by 5 bases and 0 bases, with 10 bases remaining between them.

In nucleotides, the CDR3 is TGTGCCAGTTCACGGGACTACTCCTACGAGCAGTACTTC. Translation gives CASSRDYSYEQYF. The chain employs TRBV19 and TRBJ2-7, with 7 bases lining up with TRBD2. Germline V CDR1 and CDR2: LNHDA, SQIVND (reference sequence). This CDR3 has 13 amino acids. V lost 8 bases and J lost 0; bases outside the gene matches: 4.